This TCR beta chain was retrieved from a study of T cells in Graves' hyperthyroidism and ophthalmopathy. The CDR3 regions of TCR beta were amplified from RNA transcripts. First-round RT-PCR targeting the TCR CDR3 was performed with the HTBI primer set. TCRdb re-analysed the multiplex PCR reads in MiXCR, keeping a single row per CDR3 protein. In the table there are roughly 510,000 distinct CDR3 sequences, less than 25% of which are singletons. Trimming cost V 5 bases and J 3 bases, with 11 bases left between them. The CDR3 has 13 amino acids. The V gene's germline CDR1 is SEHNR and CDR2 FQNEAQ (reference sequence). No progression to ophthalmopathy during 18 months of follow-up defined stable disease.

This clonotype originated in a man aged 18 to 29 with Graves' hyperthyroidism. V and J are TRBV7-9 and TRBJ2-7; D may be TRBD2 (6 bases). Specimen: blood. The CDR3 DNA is TGTGCCAGCAGCGGTGAGACTAGCTACGAGCAGTACTTC. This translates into CASSGETSYEQYF.